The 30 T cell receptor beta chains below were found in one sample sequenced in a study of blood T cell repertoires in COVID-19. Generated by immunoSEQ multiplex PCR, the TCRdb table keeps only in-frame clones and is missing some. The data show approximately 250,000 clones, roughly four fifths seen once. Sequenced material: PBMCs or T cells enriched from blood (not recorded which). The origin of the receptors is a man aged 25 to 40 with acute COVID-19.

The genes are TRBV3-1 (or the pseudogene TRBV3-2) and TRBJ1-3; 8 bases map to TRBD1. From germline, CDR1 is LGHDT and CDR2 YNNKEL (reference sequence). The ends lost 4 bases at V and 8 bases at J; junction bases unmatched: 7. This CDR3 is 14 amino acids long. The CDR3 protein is CASSPRTGSHTIYF. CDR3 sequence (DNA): TGTGCCAGCAGCCCTCGGACAGGGTCCCACACCATATATTTT.

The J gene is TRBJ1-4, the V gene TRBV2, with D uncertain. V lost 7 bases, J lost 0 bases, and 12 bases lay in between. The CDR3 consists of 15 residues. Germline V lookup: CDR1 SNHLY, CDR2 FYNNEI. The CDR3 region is CASIGRTTTNEKLFF. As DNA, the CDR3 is TGTGCCAGCATTGGACGGACTACAACTAATGAAAAACTGTTTTTT.

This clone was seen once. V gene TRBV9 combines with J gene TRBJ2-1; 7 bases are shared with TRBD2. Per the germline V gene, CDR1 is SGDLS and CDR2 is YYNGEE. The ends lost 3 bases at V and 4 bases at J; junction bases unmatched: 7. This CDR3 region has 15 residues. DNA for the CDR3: TGTGCCAGCAGCGGATACAGCGGGAAATACAATGAGCAGTTCTTC. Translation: CASSGYSGKYNEQFF. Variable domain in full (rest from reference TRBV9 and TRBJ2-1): DSGVTQTPKHLITATGQRVTLRCSPRSGDLSVYWYQQSLDQGLQFLIQYYNGEERAKGNILERFSAQQFPDLHSELNLSSLELGDSALYFCASSGYSGKYNEQFFGPGTRLTVL.

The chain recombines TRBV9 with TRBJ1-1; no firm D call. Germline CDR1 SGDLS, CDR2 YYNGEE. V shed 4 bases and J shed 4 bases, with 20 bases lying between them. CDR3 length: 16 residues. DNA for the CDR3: TGTGCCAGCAGCCCCTATCCGGGGTTTATGAGCACTGAAGCTTTCTTT. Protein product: CASSPYPGFMSTEAFF.

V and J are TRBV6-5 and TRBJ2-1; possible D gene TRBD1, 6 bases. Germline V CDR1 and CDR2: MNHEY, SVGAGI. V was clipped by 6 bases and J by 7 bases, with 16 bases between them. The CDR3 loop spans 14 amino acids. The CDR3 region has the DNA TGTGCCAGCAGCACCCGGACAGCCGCTAATGAGCAGTTCTTC. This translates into CASSTRTAANEQFF.

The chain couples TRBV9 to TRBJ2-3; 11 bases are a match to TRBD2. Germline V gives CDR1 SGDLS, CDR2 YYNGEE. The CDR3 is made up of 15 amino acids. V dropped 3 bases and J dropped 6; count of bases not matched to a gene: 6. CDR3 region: CASSDLAGGRDTQYF. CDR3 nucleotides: TGTGCCAGCAGCGATTTAGCGGGGGGGCGGGATACGCAGTATTTT.

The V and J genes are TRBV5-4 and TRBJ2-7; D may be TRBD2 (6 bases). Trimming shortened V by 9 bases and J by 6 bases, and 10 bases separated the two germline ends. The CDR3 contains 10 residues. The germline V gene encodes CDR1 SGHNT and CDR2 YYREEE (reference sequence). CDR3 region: CAKRGGEQYV. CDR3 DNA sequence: TGTGCCAAAAGGGGAGGCGAGCAGTACGTC.

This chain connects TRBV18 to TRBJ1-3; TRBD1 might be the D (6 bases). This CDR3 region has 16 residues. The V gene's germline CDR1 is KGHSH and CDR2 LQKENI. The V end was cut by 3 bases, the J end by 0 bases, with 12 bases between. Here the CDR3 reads CASSPDGQFSGNTIYF. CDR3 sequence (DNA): TGTGCCAGCTCACCCGACGGACAGTTCTCTGGAAACACCATATATTTT.

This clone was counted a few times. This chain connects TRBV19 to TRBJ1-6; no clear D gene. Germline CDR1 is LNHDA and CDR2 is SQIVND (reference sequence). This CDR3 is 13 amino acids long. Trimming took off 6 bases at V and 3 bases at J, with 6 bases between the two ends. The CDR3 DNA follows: TGTGCCAGTAGGAGAGACTATAATTCACCCCTCCACTTT. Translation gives CASRRDYNSPLHF. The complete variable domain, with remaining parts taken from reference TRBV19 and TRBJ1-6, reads DGGITQSPKYLFRKEGQNVTLSCEQNLNHDAMYWYRQDPGQGLRLIYYSQIVNDFQKGDIAEGYSVSREKKESFPLTVTSAQKNPTAFYLCASRRDYNSPLHFGNGTRLTVT.

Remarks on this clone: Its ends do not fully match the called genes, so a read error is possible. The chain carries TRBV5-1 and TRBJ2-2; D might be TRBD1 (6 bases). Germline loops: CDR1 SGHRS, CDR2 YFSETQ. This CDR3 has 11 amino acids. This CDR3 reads CATRDTGELFF. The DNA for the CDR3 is TGTGCCACCCGGGACACAGGGGAGCTGTTTTTT.

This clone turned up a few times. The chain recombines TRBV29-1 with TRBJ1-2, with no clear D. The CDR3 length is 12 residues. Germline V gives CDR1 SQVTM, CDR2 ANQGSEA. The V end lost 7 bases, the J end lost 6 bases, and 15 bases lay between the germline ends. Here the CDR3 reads CSARDAFDGYTF. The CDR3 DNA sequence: TGCAGCGCTCGGGATGCTTTCGATGGCTACACCTTC.

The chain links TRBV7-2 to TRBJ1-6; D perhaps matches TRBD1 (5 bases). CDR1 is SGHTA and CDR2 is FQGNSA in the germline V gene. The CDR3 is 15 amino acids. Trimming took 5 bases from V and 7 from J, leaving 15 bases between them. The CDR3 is CASSHQGSGNSPLHF. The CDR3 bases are TGTGCCAGCAGCCACCAGGGTTCAGGGAATTCACCCCTCCACTTT. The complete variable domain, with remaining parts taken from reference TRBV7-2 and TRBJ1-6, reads GAGVSQSPSNKVTEKGKDVELRCDPISGHTALYWYRQSLGQGLEFLIYFQGNSAPDKSGLPSDRFSAERTGGSVSTLTIQRTQQEDSAVYLCASSHQGSGNSPLHFGNGTRLTVT.

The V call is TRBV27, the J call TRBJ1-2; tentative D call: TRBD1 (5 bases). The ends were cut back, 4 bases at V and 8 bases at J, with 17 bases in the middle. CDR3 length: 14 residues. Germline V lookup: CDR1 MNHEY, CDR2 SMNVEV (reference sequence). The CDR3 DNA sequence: TGTGCCAGCAGTTACAGCAGGGCCTTTGGGGGCTACACCTTC. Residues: CASSYSRAFGGYTF.

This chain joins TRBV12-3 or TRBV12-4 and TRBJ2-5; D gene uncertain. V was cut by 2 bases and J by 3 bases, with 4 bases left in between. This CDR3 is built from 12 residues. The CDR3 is CASSLSEETQYF. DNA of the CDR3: TGTGCCAGCAGTTTATCCGAAGAGACCCAGTACTTC.

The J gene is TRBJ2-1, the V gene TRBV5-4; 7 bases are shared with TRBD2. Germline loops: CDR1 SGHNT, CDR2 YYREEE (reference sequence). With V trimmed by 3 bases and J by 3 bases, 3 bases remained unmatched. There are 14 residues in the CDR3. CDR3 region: CASSSSGDYNEQFF. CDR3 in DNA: TGTGCCAGCAGCTCAAGCGGGGACTACAATGAGCAGTTCTTC.

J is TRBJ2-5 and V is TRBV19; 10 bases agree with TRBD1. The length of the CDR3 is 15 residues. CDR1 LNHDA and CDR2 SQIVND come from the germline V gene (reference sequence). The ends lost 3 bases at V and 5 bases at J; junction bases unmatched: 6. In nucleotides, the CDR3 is TGTGCCAGTAGTATCGGGACAGGGGATTGGGAGACCCAGTACTTC. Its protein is CASSIGTGDWETQYF. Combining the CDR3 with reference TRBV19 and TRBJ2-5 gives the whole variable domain DGGITQSPKYLFRKEGQNVTLSCEQNLNHDAMYWYRQDPGQGLRLIYYSQIVNDFQKGDIAEGYSVSREKKESFPLTVTSAQKNPTAFYLCASSIGTGDWETQYFGPGTRLLVL.

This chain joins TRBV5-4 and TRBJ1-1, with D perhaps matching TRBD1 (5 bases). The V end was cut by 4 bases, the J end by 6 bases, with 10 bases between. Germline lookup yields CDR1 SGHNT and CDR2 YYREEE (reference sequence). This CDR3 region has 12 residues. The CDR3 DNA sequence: TGTGCCAGCAGCCCAGGGTTGGCTGAAGCTTTCTTT. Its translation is CASSPGLAEAFF.

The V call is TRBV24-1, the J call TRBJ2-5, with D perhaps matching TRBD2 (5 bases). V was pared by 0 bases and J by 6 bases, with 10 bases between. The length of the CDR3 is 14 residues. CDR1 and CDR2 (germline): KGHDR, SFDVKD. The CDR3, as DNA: TGTGCCACCAGTGATTTGCGGGCGGGCAAGACCCAGTACTTC. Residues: CATSDLRAGKTQYF.

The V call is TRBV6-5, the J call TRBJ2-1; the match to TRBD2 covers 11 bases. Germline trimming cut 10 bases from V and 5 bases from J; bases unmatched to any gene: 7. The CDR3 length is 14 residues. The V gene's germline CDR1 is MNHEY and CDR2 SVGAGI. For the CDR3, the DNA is TGTGCCACCTCGGGACTAGCGGCCGACAATGAGCAGTTCTTC. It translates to CATSGLAADNEQFF.

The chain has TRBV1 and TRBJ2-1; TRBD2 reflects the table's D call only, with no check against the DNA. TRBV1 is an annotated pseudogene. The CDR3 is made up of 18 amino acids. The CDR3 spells CTSRHGPGTSGRENEQFF. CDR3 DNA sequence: TGCACCAGCAGACATGGGCCGGGGACTAGCGGGAGGGAGAATGAGCAGTTCTTC.

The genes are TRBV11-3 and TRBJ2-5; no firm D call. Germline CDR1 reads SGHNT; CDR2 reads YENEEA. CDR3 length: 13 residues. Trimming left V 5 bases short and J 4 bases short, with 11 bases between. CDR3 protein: CASSPRVLETQYF. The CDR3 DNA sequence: TGTGCCAGCAGCCCTCGAGTACTAGAGACCCAGTACTTC.

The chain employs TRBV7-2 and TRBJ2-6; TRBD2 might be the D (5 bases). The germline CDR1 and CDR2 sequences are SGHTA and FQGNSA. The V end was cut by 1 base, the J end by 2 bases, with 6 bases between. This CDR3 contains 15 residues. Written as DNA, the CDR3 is TGTGCCAGCAGCTTAGGGGGAGCTGGGGCCAACGTCCTGACTTTC. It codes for CASSLGGAGANVLTF.

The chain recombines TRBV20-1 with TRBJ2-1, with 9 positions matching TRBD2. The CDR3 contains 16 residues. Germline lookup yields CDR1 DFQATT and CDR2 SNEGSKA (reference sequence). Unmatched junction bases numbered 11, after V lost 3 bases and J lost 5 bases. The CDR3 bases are TGCAGTGCTAGTCTCCGGAGGACTAGCGACGACAATGAGCAGTTCTTC. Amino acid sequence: CSASLRRTSDDNEQFF.

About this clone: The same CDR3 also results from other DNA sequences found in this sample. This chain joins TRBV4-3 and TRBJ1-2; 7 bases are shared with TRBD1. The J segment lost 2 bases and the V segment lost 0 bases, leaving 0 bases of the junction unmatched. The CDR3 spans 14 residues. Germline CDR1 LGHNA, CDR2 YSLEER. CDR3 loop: CASSQDRGNYGYTF. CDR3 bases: TGCGCCAGCAGCCAAGACAGGGGGAACTATGGCTACACCTTC.

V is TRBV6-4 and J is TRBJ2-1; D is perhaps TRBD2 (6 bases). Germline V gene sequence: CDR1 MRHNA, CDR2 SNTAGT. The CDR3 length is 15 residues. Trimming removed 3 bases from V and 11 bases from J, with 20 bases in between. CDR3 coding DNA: TGTGCCAGCAGTGATTCTTTGGGGGGTAGTTCCCAGCAGTTCTTC. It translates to CASSDSLGGSSQQFF.

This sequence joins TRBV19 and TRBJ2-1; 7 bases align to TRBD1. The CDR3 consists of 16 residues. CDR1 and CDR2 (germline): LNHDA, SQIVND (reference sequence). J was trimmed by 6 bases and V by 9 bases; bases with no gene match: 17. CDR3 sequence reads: CASGLGWTGTLNEQFF. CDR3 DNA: TGTGCCAGCGGGCTCGGGTGGACAGGAACCCTCAATGAGCAGTTCTTC.

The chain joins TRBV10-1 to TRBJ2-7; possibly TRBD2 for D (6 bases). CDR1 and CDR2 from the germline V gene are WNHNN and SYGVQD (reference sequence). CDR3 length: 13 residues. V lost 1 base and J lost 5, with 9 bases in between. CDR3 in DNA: TGCGCCAGCAGTGAGTTGGGACTGCACGAGCAGTACGTC. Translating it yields CASSELGLHEQYV.

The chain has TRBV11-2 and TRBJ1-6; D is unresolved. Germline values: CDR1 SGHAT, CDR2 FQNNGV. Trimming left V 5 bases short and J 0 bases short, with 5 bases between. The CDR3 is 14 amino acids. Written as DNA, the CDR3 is TGTGCCAGCAGCCTAAGCTCCTATAATTCACCCCTCCACTTT. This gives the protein CASSLSSYNSPLHF.

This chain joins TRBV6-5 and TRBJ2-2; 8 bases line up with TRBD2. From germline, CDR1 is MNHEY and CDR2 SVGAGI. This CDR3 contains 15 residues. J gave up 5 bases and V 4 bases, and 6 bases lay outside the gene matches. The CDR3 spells CASSSGLARTGELFF. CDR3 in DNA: TGTGCCAGCAGTTCAGGACTAGCTCGAACCGGGGAGCTGTTTTTT.

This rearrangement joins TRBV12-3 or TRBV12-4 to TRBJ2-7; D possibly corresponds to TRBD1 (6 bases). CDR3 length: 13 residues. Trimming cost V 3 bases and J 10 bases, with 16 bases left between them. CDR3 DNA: TGTGCCAGCAGTTTTTGGGGTGAGGGGGAACAGTACGTC. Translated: CASSFWGEGEQYV.